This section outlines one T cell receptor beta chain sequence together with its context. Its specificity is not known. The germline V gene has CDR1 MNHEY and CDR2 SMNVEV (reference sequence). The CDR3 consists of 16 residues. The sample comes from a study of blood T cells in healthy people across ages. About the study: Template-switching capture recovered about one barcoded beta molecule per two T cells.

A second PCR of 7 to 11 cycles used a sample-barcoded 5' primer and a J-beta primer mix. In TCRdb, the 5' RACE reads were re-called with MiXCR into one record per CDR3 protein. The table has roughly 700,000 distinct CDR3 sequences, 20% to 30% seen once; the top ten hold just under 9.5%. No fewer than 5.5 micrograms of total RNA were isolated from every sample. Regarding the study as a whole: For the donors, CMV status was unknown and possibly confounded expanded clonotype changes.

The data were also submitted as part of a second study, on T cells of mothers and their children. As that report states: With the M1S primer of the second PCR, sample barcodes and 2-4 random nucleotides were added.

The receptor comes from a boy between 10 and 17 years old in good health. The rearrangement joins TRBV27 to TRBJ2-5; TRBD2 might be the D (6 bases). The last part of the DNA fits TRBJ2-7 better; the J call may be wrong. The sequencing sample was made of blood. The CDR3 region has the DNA TGTGCCAGCAGCCTAGGGGTGGGACTTCACTCCTACGAGCAGTACTTC. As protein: CASSLGVGLHSYEQYF.